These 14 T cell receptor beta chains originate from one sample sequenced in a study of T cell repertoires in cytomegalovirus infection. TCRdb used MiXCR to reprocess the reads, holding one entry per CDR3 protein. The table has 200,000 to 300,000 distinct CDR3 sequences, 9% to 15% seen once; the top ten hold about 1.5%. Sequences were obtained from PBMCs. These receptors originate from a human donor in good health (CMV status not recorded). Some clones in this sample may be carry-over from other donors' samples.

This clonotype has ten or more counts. The CDR3 reads CASSPQGTANEQFF. CDR3 nucleotides: TGTGCCAGCAGCCCGCAGGGGACAGCGAATGAGCAGTTCTTC. This sequence joins TRBV7-3 and TRBJ2-1; TRBD1 matches 7 bases. Germline values: CDR1 SGHTA, CDR2 FQGTGA. Losses at the gene ends were 5 bases for V and 7 bases for J; bases not matched to a gene: 8. CDR3 length equals 14 residues.

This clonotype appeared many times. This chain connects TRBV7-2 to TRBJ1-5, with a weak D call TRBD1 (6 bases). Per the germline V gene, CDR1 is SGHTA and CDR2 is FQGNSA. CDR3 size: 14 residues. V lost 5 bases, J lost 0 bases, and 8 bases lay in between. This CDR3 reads CASSAQGSNQPQHF. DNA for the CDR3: TGTGCCAGCAGCGCACAGGGTAGCAATCAGCCCCAGCATTTT.

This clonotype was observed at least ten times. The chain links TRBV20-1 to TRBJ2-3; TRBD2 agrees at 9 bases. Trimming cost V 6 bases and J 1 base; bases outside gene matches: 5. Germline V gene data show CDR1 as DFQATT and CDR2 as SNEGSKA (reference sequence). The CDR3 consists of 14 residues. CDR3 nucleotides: TGCAGTGCCCACCGCGGGGGGGGCACAGATACGCAGTATTTT. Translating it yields CSAHRGGGTDTQYF.

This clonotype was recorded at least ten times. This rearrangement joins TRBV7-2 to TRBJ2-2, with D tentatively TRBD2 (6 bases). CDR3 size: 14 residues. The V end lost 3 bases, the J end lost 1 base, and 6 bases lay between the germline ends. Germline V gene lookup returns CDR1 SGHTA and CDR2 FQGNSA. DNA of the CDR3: TGTGCCAGCAGCTTCGGGGGGAACACCGGGGAGCTGTTTTTT. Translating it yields CASSFGGNTGELFF.

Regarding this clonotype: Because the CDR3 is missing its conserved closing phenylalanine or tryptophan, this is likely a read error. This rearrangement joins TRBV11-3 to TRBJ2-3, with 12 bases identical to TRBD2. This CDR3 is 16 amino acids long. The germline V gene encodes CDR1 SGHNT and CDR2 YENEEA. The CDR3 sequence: CAISLATSGSTDTQYC. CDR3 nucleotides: TGTGCCATCAGCTTAGCGACTAGCGGGAGTACAGATACGCAGTATTGT.

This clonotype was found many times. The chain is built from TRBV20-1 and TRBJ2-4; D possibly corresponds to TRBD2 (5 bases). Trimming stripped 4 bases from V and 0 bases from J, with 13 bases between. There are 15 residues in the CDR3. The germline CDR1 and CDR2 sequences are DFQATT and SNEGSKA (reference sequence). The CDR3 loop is CSATPAEVAKNIQYF. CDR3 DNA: TGCAGTGCTACTCCAGCGGAAGTAGCCAAAAACATTCAGTACTTC.

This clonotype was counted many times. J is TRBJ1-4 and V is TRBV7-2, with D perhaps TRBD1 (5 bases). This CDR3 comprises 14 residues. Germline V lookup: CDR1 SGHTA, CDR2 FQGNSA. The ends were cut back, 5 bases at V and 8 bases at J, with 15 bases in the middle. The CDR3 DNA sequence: TGTGCCAGCAGCCGGGACCGACGAAACGAAAAACTGTTTTTT. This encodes CASSRDRRNEKLFF. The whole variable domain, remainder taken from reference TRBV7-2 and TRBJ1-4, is GAGVSQSPSNKVTEKGKDVELRCDPISGHTALYWYRQSLGQGLEFLIYFQGNSAPDKSGLPSDRFSAERTGGSVSTLTIQRTQQEDSAVYLCASSRDRRNEKLFFGSGTQLSVL.

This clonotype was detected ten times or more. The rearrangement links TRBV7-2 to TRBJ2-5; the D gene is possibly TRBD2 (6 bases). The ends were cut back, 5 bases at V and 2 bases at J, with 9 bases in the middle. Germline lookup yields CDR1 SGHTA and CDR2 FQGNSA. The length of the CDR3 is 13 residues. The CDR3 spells CASSGGWQETQYF. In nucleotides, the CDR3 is TGTGCCAGCAGCGGGGGGTGGCAAGAGACCCAGTACTTC.

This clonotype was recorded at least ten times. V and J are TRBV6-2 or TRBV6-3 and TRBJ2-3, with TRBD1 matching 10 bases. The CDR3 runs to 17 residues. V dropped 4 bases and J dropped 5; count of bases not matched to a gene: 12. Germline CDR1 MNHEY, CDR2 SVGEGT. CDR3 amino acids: CASSSFIDRGPGDTQYF. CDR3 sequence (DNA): TGTGCCAGCAGTTCCTTCATAGACAGGGGGCCGGGAGATACGCAGTATTTT.

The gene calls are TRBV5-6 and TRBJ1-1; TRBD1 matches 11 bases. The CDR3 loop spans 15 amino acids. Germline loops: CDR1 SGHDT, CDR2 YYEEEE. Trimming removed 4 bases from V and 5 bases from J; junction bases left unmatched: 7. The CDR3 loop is CASSPPGQGVTEAFF. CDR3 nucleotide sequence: TGTGCCAGCAGCCCCCCGGGACAGGGGGTTACTGAAGCTTTCTTT.

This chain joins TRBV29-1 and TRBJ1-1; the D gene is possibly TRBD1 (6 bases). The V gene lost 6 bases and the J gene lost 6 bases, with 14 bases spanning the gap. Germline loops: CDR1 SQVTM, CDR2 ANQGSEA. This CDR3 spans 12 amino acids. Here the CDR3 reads CSVGGGGAEAFF. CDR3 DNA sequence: TGCAGCGTCGGAGGGGGGGGCGCTGAAGCTTTCTTT.

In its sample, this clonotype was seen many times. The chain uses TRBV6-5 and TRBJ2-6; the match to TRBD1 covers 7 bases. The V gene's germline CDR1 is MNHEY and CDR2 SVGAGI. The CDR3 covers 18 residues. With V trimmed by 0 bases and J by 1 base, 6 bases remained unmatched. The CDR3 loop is CASSYSETGLSGANVLTF. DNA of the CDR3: TGTGCCAGCAGTTACTCGGAGACAGGGCTTTCTGGGGCCAACGTCCTGACTTTC.

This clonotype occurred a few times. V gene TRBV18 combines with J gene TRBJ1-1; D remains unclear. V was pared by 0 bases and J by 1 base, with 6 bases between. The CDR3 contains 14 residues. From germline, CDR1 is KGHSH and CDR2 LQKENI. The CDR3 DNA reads TGTGCCAGCTCACCACCTGTCGGGAACACTGAAGCTTTCTTT. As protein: CASSPPVGNTEAFF. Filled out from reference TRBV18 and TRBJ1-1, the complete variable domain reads NAGVMQNPRHLVRRRGQEARLRCSPMKGHSHVYWYRQLPEEGLKFMVYLQKENIIDESGMPKERFSAEFPKEGPSILRIQQVVRGDSAAYFCASSPPVGNTEAFFGQGTRLTVV.

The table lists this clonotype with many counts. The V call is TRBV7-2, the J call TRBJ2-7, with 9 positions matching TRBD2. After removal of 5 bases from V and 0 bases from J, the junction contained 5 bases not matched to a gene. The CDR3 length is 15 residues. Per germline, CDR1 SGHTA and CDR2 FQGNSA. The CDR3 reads CASSPSGVSSYEQYF. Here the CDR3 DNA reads TGTGCCAGCAGCCCTAGCGGGGTGTCCTCCTACGAGCAGTACTTC. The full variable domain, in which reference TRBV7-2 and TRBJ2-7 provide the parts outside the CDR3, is GAGVSQSPSNKVTEKGKDVELRCDPISGHTALYWYRQSLGQGLEFLIYFQGNSAPDKSGLPSDRFSAERTGGSVSTLTIQRTQQEDSAVYLCASSPSGVSSYEQYFGPGTRLTVT.